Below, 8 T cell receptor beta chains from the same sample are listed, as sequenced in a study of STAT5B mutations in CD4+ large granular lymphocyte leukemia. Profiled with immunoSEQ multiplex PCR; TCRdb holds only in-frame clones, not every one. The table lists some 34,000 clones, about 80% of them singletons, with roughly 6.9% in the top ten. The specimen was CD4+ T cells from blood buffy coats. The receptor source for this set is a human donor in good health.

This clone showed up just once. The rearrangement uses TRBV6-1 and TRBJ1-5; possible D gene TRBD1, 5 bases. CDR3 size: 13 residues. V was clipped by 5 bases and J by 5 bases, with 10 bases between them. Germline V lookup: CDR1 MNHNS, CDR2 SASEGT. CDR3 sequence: CASSQGGHQPQHF. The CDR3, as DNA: TGTGCCAGCAGTCAGGGTGGGCATCAGCCCCAGCATTTT.

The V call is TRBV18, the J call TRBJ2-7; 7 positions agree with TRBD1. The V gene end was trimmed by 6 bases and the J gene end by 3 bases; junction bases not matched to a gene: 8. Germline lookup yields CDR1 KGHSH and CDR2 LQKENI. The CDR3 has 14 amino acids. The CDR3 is CASSPGQRNYEQYF. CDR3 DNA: TGTGCCAGCTCGCCGGGACAGCGAAACTACGAGCAGTACTTC.

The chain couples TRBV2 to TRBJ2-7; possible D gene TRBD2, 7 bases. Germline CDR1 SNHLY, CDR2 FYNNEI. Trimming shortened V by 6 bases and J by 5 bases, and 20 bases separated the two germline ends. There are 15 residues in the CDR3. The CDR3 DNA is TGTGCCAGCAGCCCGGGGGGCCAGGTCCCTCACGAGCAGTACTTC. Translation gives CASSPGGQVPHEQYF.

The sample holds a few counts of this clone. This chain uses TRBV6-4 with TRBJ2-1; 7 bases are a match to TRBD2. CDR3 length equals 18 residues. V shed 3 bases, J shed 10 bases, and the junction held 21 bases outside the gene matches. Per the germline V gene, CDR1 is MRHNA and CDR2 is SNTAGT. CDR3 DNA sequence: TGTGCCAGCAGTGAACCGGGACTTTCATTGCCGGGGGGAGGGGAGCAGTTCTTC. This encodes CASSEPGLSLPGGGEQFF.

The CDR3 sequence is CASSPQGTGYTF. For the CDR3, the DNA is TGTGCCAGCAGCCCCCAAGGGACCGGCTACACCTTC. The chain carries TRBV27 and TRBJ1-2; D is possibly TRBD1 (5 bases). Germline V lookup: CDR1 MNHEY, CDR2 SMNVEV (reference sequence). The CDR3 has 12 amino acids. V lost 6 bases and J 8 bases, leaving 13 bases between the germline ends.

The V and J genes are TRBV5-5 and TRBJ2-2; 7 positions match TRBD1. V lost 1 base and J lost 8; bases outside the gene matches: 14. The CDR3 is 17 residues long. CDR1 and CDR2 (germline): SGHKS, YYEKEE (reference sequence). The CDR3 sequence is CASSLLKARGNSGELFF. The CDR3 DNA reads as TGTGCCAGCAGCTTGTTGAAGGCCAGGGGGAATTCGGGGGAGCTGTTTTTT.

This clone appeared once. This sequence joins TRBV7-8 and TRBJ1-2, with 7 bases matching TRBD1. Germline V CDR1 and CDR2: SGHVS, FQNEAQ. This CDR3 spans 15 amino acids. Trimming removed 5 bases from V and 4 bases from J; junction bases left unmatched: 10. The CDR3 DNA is TGTGCCAGCAGCAGATGGGACAGAGGATTCTATGGCTACACCTTC. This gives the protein CASSRWDRGFYGYTF.

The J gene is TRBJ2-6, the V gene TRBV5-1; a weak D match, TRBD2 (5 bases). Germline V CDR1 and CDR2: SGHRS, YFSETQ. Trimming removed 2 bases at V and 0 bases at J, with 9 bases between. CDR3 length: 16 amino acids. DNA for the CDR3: TGCGCCAGCAGCTTCGGAGGTACCTCTGGGGCCAACGTCCTGACTTTC. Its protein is CASSFGGTSGANVLTF.